This TCR beta chain was recorded in a study of cytomegalovirus exposure and HLA in healthy donors. PCR amplification relied on 60 Vbeta primers (plus 13 Jbeta primers). Profiled with immunoSEQ multiplex PCR; TCRdb holds only in-frame clones, not every one. Among 200,000 to 250,000 clones listed, about 75% were seen once. Study-level findings and limits: The presence/absence work took it that sequencing depth was about the same across donors. In an earlier analysis, in roughly 600 donors, most V segments appeared productive either ~90% or ~30% of the time. More clonal expansion characterized HLA-associated TCR beta chains than equally common others in a later analysis.

On this clone itself: Its antigen is currently unknown. Other DNA sequences of this sample code for an identical CDR3.

Trimming shortened V by 3 bases and J by 4 bases, and 7 bases separated the two germline ends. The CDR3 contains 13 residues. Germline CDR1 is GTSNPN and CDR2 is SVGIG (reference sequence). The sequence came from a woman aged 25 to 45 in good health and CMV-seronegative. The gene calls are TRBV30 and TRBJ1-6; perhaps TRBD1 as D (5 bases). The sequenced material came from PBMCs. CDR3 in DNA: TGTGCCTGGAGGACAGATTATAATTCACCCCTCCACTTT. Its translation: CAWRTDYNSPLHF.